This TCR beta chain was sequenced for a study of T cell repertoires in aging, cancer and after chemotherapy. Across the study: Six age groups, ranging from 30 or younger to 70 or older, included the donors.

In its sample, this clonotype was seen once. The target antigen is unknown. Study-level points and caveats: Age-matched healthy donors had significantly more diverse, less clonal blood TCR repertoires than untreated cancer patients. Rebound thymic output was suggested by rising median generation probability during chemotherapy in each cancer cohort. No conclusions about immunological memory after chemotherapy can be drawn from the repertoire data.

TCR beta rearrangements were amplified from peripheral blood genomic DNA. Multiplex touch-down PCR with TRB-A/B primers amplified rearranged V-D-J TRB sequences. In TCRdb, the multiplex PCR reads were re-called with MiXCR into one record per CDR3 protein. The data hold 1,500 to 2,000 distinct CDR3 sequences, with approximately 60% observed a single time. V was clipped by 6 bases and J by 2 bases, with 17 bases between them. Germline CDR1 MNHEY, CDR2 SVGAGI. The CDR3 is made up of 15 amino acids. The receptor was isolated from a human donor with a blood cancer. Specimen: blood. The chain carries TRBV6-5 and TRBJ2-7; possibly TRBD2 for D (5 bases). The CDR3 DNA reads as TGTGCCAGCAGCCCTATTGAGGACTTAACCTACGAGCAGTACTTC. It codes for CASSPIEDLTYEQYF.